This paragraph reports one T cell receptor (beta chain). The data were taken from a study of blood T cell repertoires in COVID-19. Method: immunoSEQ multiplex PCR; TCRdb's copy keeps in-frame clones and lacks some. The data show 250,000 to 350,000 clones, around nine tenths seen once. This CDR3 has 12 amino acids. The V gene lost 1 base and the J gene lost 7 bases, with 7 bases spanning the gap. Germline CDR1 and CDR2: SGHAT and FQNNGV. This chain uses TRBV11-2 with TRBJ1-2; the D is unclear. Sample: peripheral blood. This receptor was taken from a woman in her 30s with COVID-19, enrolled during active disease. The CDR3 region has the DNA TGTGCCAGCAGCTTAGTGGCAGGTGGCTACACCTTC. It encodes CASSLVAGGYTF.